This TCR beta chain stems from a study of blood T cell repertoires in COVID-19. Germline CDR1 reads SGDLS; CDR2 reads YYNGEE. CDR3 length: 14 residues. This clone was counted a single time. The junction and the germline gene differ at one end; a read error may be behind it. The assay was immunoSEQ multiplex PCR, and TCRdb's table has in-frame clones only and misses some. Among about 270,000 clones listed, around 85% were seen once. Sample: peripheral blood. The clonotype originates from a woman aged 45 to 65 with active or convalescent COVID-19. The chain carries TRBV9 and TRBJ2-3, with 9 bases that match TRBD1. The CDR3 sequence: CASSAGQGTDTQYF. The CDR3, as DNA: TGTGCCAGCAGCGCGGGACAGGGCACCGATACGCAGTATTTT. The variable domain in full, completed from reference TRBV9 and TRBJ2-3, reads DSGVTQTPKHLITATGQRVTLRCSPRSGDLSVYWYQQSLDQGLQFLIQYYNGEERAKGNILERFSAQQFPDLHSELNLSSLELGDSALYFCASSAGQGTDTQYFGPGTRLTVL.